A single T cell receptor beta chain is shown here with its context. This sample stems from a study of shared clonotypes between healthy human individuals. This table comes from immunoSEQ multiplex PCR, and its TCRdb copy is limited to in-frame clones, with some not included. The sample lists roughly 2.5 million clones, roughly 92% occurring once. This TCR derives from a man between 18 and 35 years old in good health. Sequenced input: naive CD4+ T cells sorted from blood. Subset here: CD45RA+ positively selected.

CDR3 in amino acids: CASSLDRAGTGELFF. The CDR3 bases are TGTGCCAGCAGTTTGGACAGGGCGGGCACCGGGGAGCTGTTTTTT. The genes are TRBV2 and TRBJ2-2; 8 bases map to TRBD1. Trimming cost V 5 bases and J 4 bases; bases outside gene matches: 6. Germline V gene sequence: CDR1 SNHLY, CDR2 FYNNEI. The CDR3 spans 15 residues.